The 2 T cell receptor beta chains below come from one sample, sequenced in a study of cytomegalovirus exposure and HLA in healthy donors (dated 2017 in TCRdb). Library creation used the immunoSEQ multiplex PCR assay. For the multiplex PCR, a mixture combining 60 forward primers for TCR Vbeta segments and 13 reverse primers for TCR Jbeta segments was used. Sourced from immuneACCESS, this table was stored by TCRdb with only in-frame sequences that have V and J called. A share of the clones is absent; for the studies checked, an unresolved V gene accounts for under half, and the remainder has no known explanation. This sample lists 150,000 to 200,000 clones; around 82% were detected once. Together, the top ten hold under 2% of the sample. The specimen sequenced was PBMCs. The receptors shown here come from a man in his forties in good health and CMV-seropositive.

This sequence joins TRBV5-1 and TRBJ2-5, with D possibly matching TRBD2 (6 bases). The CDR3 is made up of 13 amino acids. From germline, CDR1 is SGHRS and CDR2 YFSETQ. Trimming removed 0 bases from V and 5 bases from J, with 8 bases in between. The CDR3 spells CASSLGGGETQYF. The DNA for the CDR3 is TGCGCCAGCAGCTTGGGTGGAGGGGAGACCCAGTACTTC.

CDR3 in DNA: TGTGCCAGCAGCTCAGGGACAGGGTGGACTCAAGAGACCCAGTACTTC. This gives the protein CASSSGTGWTQETQYF. V is TRBV5-8 and J is TRBJ2-5, with 9 positions matching TRBD1. The CDR3 has 16 residues. J was trimmed by 2 bases and V by 3 bases; bases with no gene match: 8. Germline V CDR1 and CDR2: SGHTS, YDEGEE.